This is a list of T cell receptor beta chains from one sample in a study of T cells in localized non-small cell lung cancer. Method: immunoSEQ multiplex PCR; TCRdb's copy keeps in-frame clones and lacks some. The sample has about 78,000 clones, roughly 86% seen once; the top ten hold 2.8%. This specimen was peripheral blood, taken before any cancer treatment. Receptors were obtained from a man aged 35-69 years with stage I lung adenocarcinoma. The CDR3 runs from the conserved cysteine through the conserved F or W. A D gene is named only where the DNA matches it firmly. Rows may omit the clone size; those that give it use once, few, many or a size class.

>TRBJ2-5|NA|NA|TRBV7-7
TGTGCCAGCAGCTTAGGTCAACAAGAGACCCAGTACTTC
CASSLGQQETQYF
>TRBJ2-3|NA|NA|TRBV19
TGTGCCAGTAGTAGGAAGGAGGGGGCCACAGATACGCAGTATTTT
CASSRKEGATDTQYF
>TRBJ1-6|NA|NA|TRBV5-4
TGTGCCAGCAGCGCTATACAGGGATCGGGTTCACCCCTCCACTTT
CASSAIQGSGSPLHF
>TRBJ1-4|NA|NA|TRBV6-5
TGTGCCAGCAGTTTACTGGGGCAGGGGAGGGAAAAACTGTTTTTT
CASSLLGQGREKLFF
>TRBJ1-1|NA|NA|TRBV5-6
TGTGCCAGCAGCCCTCTACAGGAAAGGGGCACTGAAGCTTTCTTT
CASSPLQERGTEAFF
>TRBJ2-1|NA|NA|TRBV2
TGTGCCAGCAGTGAATATCCCGTTAATGAGCAGTTCTTC
CASSEYPVNEQFF
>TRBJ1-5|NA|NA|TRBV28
TGTGCCAGCAGTTTGGTCAGGGGCAATCAGCCCCAGCATTTT
CASSLVRGNQPQHF
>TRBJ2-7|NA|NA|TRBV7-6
TGTGCCAGCAGCTTGGCCGGGACACCCCCCGCCGAGCAGTACTTC
CASSLAGTPPAEQYF
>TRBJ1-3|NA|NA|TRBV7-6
TGTGCCAGCAGCTTAGCAACAGGGAGAGGAAACACCATATATTTT
CASSLATGRGNTIYF
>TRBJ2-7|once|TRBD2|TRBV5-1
TGCGCCAGCAGGACCGGGACTAGCGGGATTTCCTACGAGCAGTACTTC
CASRTGTSGISYEQYF
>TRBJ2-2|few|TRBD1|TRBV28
TGTGCCAGCAGCGACAGACAGGGAAGGAACACCGGGGAGCTGTTTTTT
CASSDRQGRNTGELFF
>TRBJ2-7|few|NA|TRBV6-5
TGTGCCAGCAGCACATCCTACGAGCAGTACTTC
CASSTSYEQYF
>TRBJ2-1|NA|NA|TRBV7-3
TGTGCCAGCAGCTTCAGTCGGACAAGCTCCTACAATGAGCAGTTCTTC
CASSFSRTSSYNEQFF
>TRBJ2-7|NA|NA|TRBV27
TGTGCCAGCAGTTTATCGGCCGTCCAAGGCTACGAGCAGTACTTC
CASSLSAVQGYEQYF
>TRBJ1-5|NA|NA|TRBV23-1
TGCGCCAGCACCCCGCGGGGGGAAGTTTGGCAGCCCCAGCATTTT
CASTPRGEVWQPQHF
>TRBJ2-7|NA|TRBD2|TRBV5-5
TGTGCCAGCAGCTTAGGCGGGAGCTCCTACGAGCAGTACTTC
CASSLGGSSYEQYF
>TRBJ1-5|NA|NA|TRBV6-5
TGTGCCAGCAGTATTACAGGGAGGGGGCCCCAGCATTTT
CASSITGRGPQHF
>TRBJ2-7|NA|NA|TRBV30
TGTGCCTGGACAGCCCCGAACGAGATGACGGGTGCCCGTAAATACTTC
CAWTAPNEMTGARKYF
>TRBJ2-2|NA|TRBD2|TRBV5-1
TGCGCCAGCAGCTCGGACTTAGCGGGAGAGAACACCGGGGAGCTGTTTTTT
CASSSDLAGENTGELFF
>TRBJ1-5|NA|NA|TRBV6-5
TGTGCCAGCAGTGGGGGGCAAGGTAGGCCCCAGCATTTT
CASSGGQGRPQHF
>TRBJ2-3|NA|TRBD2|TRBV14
TGTGCCAGCAGCCCGTTTCCTAGCGGGTACACAGATACGCAGTATTTT
CASSPFPSGYTDTQYF
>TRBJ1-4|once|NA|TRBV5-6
TGTGCCAGCAGCTTGGGAACTAATGAAAAACTGTTTTTT
CASSLGTNEKLFF
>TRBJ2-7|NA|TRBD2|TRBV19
TGTGCCAGTAGTCTGCGACTAGCGGGTACCGACGAGCAGTACTTC
CASSLRLAGTDEQYF
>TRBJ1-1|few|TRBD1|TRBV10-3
TGTGCCATCAGTGAGCCGAAGACAGGGAATGTGCACACTGAAGCTTTCTTT
CAISEPKTGNVHTEAFF
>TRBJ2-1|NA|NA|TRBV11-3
TGTGCCAGCAGCTTGGGGGGGCCCTACAATGAGCAGTTCTTC
CASSLGGPYNEQFF
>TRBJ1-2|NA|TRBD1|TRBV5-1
TGCGCCAGCAGCCAAGGGACAGGTGAGAGTGGCTACACCTTC
CASSQGTGESGYTF
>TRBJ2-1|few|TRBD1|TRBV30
TGTGCCTGCCACCAGGGGGCGGGTTCCACAAATTACAATGAGCAGTTCTTC
CACHQGAGSTNYNEQFF
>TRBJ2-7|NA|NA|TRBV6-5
TGTGCCAGCAGTTACGGTAGCGGCGAGCAGTACTTC
CASSYGSGEQYF
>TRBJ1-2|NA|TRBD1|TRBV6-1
TGTGCCAGCAGTGTAGACAGGGGCAACTATGGCTACACCTTC
CASSVDRGNYGYTF
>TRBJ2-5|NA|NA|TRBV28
TGTGCCAGCAGGGGTGATCAAGAGACCCAGTACTTC
CASRGDQETQYF
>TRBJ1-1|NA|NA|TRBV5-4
TGTGCCAGCAGCTTGGAAGGGGCACAAAAAGCTTTCTTT
CASSLEGAQKAFF
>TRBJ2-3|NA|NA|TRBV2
TGTGCCAGCATGGGAAAGTTTGAGGGTCGCAATACGCAGTATTTT
CASMGKFEGRNTQYF
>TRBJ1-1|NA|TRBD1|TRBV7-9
TGTGCCAGCAGCGCCCGACAGGGTGTCACTGAAGCTTTCTTT
CASSARQGVTEAFF
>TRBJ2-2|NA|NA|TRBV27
TGTGCCAGCAGTTCCTTGACCCGCGTGAGGAACACCGGGGAGCTGTTTTTT
CASSSLTRVRNTGELFF
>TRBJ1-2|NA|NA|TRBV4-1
TGCGCCAGCAGCCACGGGGAACTCTCGGGTGGCTACACCTTC
CASSHGELSGGYTF
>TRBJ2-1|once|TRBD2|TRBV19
TGTGCCAGTAGTATAGGGAGCGGGGGGTTTTACAATGAGCAGTTCTTC
CASSIGSGGFYNEQFF
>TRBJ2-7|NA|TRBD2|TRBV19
TGTGCCAGTAGGCGGGCGGGAGCGAACGAGCAGTACTTC
CASRRAGANEQYF
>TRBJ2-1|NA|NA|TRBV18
TGTGCCAGCTCCCCCGTGGATATACGCTCCTACAATGAGCAGTTCTTC
CASSPVDIRSYNEQFF
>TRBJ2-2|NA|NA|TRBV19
TGTGCCAGTATCCGGGGAGTTAACACCGGGGAGCTGTTTTTT
CASIRGVNTGELFF
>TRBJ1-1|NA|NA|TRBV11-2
TGTGCCAGCAGCTCCCTATTAGTACTAGGGGGGAACACTGAAGCTTTCTTT
CASSSLLVLGGNTEAFF
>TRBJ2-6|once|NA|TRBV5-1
TGCGCCAGCAGCGGGCTGGTCACTGGGGCCAACGTCCTGACTTTC
CASSGLVTGANVLTF
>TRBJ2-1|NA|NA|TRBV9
TGTGCCAGCAGCGTAGCCCCACTTGGGTCCTACAATGAGCAGTTCTTC
CASSVAPLGSYNEQFF
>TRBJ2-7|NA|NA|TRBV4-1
TGCGCCAGCAGCCAAGTCGACATGGGAATAGGGTTCCGCGAGCAGTACTTC
CASSQVDMGIGFREQYF
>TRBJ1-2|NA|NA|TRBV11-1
TGTGCCAGCACATATCAGGATGGCTACACCTTC
CASTYQDGYTF
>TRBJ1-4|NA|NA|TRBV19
TGTGCCAGTAGTGAGCAGCGTAATGAAAAACTGTTTTTT
CASSEQRNEKLFF
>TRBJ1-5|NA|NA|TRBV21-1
TGTGCCAGCAGGGGGGTGGATAGCAATCAGCCCCAGCATTTT
CASRGVDSNQPQHF
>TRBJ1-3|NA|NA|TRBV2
TGTGCCAGCAAGAGGGGGGACACCTCTGGAAACACCATATATTTT
CASKRGDTSGNTIYF
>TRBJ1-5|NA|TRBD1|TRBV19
TGTGCCAGTAGTATAAGCCCGGGACAGAATAGCAATCAGCCCCAGCATTTT
CASSISPGQNSNQPQHF
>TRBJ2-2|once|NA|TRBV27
TGTGCCAGCAGTTTCTCTGGCGGCTACACCGGGGAGCTGTTTTTT
CASSFSGGYTGELFF
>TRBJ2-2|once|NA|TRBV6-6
TGTGCCAGCAGTTATTTCAACACCGGGGAGCTGTTTTTT
CASSYFNTGELFF
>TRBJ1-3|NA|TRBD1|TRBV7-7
TGTGCTAGCAGCGACCGGACAGGGGGCGAAGGAAACACCATATATTTT
CASSDRTGGEGNTIYF
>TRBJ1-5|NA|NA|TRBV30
TGTGCCTGGCGTCTCAAAGGCCTCCTCGGCGGCAATCAGCCCCAGCATTTT
CAWRLKGLLGGNQPQHF
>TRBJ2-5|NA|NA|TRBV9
TGTGCCAGCAGCATAGGTGCCGGGGGAGGCGGGGCAGCAGAGACCCAGTACTTC
CASSIGAGGGGAAETQYF
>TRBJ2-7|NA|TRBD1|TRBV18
TGTGCCAGCTCACCACCCCAGACAGGGGGACGAAAAGCGCAGTACTTC
CASSPPQTGGRKAQYF
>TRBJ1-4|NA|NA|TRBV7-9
TGTGCCAGCAGTCACCCCGAGGTGCGTGAAAAACTGTTTTTT
CASSHPEVREKLFF